The present T cell receptor (beta chain) was sequenced within a study of blood T cell repertoires in COVID-19. The overall study: There were acute and convalescent COVID-19 samples, and they came from the United States, Italy and Spain. In each case, the material was cDNA or gDNA derived from T cells, B-cell-depleted T cells, or PBMCs.

Sequencing was performed with immunoSEQ multiplex PCR; in TCRdb, only in-frame clones are kept and a portion is missing. The sample consists of roughly 200,000 clones, 75% to 85% of them appearing once. J lost 4 bases, V lost 4 bases, and 5 bases had no gene match. Germline V gene sequence: CDR1 SGHTA, CDR2 FQGNSA. This CDR3 contains 14 residues. The sample taken for sequencing was peripheral blood. The chain employs TRBV7-2 and TRBJ1-2; TRBD1 matches 8 bases. The origin of this receptor is a human donor in a cohort sampled during active COVID-19. CDR3 in DNA: TGTGCCAGCAGCTCATACAGGGGGGCCTATGGCTACACCTTC. Translated: CASSSYRGAYGYTF.